This T cell receptor beta chain stems from a study of human T cells and chemical hapten exposure. Whole-study context: It was small differences in pooled library volume that mainly caused per-sample TCR yields to vary. Study results and limitations: Relative to control repertoires, expanded TCRs gave rise to significantly more large CDR3 similarity clusters. Alopecia in all donors means immunity may differ from healthy individuals.

A word on this clonotype: The antigen is unknown.

Time point here: patch test 1, 2 weeks after DPC sensitization. Treatment in this sample: therapeutic diphenylcyclopropenone sensitization with weekly scalp DPC. This CDR3 is built from 16 residues. Germline V gives CDR1 ENHRY, CDR2 SYGVKD. V shed 0 bases and J 7 bases; nucleotides not matched to a gene: 10. TCRdb used MiXCR to reprocess the RACE reads, holding one entry per CDR3 protein. The sample lists 95,000 or so distinct CDR3 sequences, 10% to 13% occurring once. The specimen was whole blood, collected in connection with sensitization to the hapten diphenylcyclopropenone (DPC). The chain has TRBV10-3 and TRBJ2-7; 9 bases align to TRBD2. The sequence came from a man aged 40-50 years with alopecia areata. Some clones in this sample may be carry-over from other donors' samples. CDR3 sequence: CAISESSREGRGEQYV. The CDR3 DNA reads TGTGCCATCAGTGAGTCGTCGCGGGAGGGCCGGGGGGAGCAGTACGTC.